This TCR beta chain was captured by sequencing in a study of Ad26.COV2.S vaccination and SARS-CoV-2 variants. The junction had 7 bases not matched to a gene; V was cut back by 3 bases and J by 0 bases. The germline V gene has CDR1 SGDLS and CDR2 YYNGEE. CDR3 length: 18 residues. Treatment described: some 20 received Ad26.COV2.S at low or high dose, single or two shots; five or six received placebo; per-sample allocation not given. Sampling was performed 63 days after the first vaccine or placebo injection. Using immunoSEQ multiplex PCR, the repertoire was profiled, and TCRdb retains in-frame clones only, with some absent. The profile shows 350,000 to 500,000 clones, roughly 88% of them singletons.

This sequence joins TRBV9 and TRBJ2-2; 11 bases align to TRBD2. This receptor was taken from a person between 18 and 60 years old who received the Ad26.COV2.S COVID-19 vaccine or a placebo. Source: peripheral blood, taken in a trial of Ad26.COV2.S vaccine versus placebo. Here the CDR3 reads CASSGMTSGIPNTGELFF. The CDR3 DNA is TGTGCCAGCAGCGGGATGACTAGCGGGATCCCGAACACCGGGGAGCTGTTTTTT.